The clone carrying this T cell receptor beta chain was counted at least ten times. The antigen is not known. CDR3 length: 14 residues. The V end lost 0 bases, the J end lost 3 bases, and 8 bases lay between the germline ends. The germline CDR1 and CDR2 sequences are SGHTA and FQGNSA. The data are from a study of CD8 T cells in ankylosing spondylitis. TCRdb called the 5' RACE reads again in MiXCR, with one record for every CDR3 protein. Of about 800,000 distinct CDR3 sequences listed, around 11% are singletons. General observations from the study: Seemingly distinctive of ankylosing spondylitis blood was a TCR beta motif formed by eight highly homologous variants.

The gene calls are TRBV7-2 and TRBJ1-2, with D possibly matching TRBD1 (6 bases). This TCR was recovered from a male donor with ankylosing spondylitis. Specimen: blood, either unsorted or a sorted T cell fraction (not recorded which). CDR3 amino acids: CASSLASGDYGYTF. The DNA of the CDR3 is TGTGCCAGCAGCTTAGCGTCAGGGGACTATGGCTACACCTTC.